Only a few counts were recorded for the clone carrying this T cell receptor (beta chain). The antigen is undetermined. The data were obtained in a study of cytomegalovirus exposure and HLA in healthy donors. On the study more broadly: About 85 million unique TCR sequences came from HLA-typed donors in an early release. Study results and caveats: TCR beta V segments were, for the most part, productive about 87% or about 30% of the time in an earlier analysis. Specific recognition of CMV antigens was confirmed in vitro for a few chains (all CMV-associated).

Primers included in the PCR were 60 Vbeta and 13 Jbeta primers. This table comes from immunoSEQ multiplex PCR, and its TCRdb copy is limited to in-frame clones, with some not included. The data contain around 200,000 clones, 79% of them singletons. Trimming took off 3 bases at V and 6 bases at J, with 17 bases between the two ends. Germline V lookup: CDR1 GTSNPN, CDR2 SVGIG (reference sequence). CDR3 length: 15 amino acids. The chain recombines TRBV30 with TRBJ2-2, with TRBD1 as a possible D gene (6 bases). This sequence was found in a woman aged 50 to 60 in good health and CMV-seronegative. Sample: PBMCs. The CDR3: CAWSEGVYYAGELFF. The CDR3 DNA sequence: TGTGCCTGGAGCGAGGGGGTTTACTACGCCGGGGAGCTGTTTTTT.